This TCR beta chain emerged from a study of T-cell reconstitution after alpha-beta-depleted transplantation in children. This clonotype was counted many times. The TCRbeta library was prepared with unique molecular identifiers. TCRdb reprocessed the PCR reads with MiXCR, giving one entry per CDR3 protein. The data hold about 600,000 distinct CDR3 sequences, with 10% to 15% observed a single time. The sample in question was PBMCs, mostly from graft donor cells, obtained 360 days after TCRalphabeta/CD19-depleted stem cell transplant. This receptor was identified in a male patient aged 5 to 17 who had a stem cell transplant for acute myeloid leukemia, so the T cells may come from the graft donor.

CDR3 DNA: TGTGCCAGCAGACAACAGGGGGCCGGCACAGATACGCAGTATTTT. Protein: CASRQQGAGTDTQYF. The rearrangement links TRBV7-2 to TRBJ2-3, with 9 nucleotides matching TRBD1. Unmatched junction bases numbered 5, after V lost 6 bases and J lost 1 base. CDR3 size: 15 residues. The germline gives CDR1 SGHTA, CDR2 FQGNSA.